The clone carrying this T cell receptor (beta chain) was found a few times. The antigen is undetermined. These data originate in a study of CD8 T cells in acute hepatitis C reinfection. Broader study findings: TRBV04 and TRBV06 were preferentially used in all groups, not explained by naive pool overrepresentation.

Time point: naive CD8 control sorted from an acute-time-point sample. The CDR3 is 13 amino acids. V dropped 1 base and J dropped 6 bases, with 7 bases sitting between them. Assay used: immunoSEQ multiplex PCR; TCRdb lists only in-frame clones, some missing. The data contain about 38,000 clones, about 83% of them seen just once; the ten biggest clones take up 0.5%. V and J are TRBV5-3 and TRBJ2-2; D is undetermined. TRBV5-3 is an open reading frame, and its role is uncertain. The sequence derives from a man aged 25-45 years with chronic hepatitis C. The source material was naive CD8+ T cells from PBMCs. The CDR3 region is CARSLTPPGELFF. The DNA of the CDR3 is TGTGCCAGAAGCTTGACTCCCCCCGGGGAGCTGTTTTTT.